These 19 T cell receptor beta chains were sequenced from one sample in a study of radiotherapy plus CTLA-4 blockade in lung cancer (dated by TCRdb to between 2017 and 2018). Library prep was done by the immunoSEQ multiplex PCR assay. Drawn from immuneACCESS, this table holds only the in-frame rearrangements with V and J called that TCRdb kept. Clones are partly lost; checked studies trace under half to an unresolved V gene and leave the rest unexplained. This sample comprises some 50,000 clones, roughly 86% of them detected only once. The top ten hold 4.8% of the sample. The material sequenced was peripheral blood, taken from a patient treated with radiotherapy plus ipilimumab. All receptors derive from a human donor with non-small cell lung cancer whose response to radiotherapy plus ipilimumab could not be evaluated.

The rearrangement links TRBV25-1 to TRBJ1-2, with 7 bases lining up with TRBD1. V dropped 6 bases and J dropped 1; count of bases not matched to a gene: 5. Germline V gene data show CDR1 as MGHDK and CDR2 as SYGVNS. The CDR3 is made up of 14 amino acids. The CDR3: CASRQQGSNYGYTF. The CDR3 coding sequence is TGTGCCAGCAGACAACAGGGGAGTAACTATGGCTACACCTTC.

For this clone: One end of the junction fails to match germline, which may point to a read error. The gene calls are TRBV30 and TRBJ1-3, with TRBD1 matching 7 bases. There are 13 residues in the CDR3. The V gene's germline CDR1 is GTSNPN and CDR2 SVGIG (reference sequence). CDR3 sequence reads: CARRDSSGNTIYF. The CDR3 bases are TGTGCCCGGAGGGACAGCTCTGGAAACACCATATATTTT.

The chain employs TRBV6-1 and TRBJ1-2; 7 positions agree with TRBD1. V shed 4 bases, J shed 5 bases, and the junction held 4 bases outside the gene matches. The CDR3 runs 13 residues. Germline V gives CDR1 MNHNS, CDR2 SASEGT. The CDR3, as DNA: TGTGCCAGCAGTGTTACACAGGGGTATGGCTACACCTTC. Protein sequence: CASSVTQGYGYTF.

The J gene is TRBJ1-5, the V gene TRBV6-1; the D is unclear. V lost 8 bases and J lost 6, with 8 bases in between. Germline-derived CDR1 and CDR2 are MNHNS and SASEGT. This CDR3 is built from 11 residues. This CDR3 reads CASAGGQPQHF. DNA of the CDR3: TGTGCCAGCGCCGGAGGTCAGCCCCAGCATTTT.

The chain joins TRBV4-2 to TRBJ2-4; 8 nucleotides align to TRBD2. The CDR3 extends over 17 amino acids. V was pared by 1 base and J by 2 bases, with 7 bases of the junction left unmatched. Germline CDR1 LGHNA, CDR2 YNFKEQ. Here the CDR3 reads CASSQAVLAASKNIQYF. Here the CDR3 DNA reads TGTGCCAGCAGCCAAGCAGTACTAGCGGCTTCCAAAAACATTCAGTACTTC.

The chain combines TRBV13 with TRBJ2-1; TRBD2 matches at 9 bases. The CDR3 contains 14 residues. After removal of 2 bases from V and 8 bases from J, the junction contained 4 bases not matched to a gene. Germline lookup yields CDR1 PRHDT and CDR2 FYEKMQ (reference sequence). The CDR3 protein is CASSLRLADDEQFF. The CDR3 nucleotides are TGTGCCAGCAGCTTAAGACTAGCGGACGATGAGCAGTTCTTC.

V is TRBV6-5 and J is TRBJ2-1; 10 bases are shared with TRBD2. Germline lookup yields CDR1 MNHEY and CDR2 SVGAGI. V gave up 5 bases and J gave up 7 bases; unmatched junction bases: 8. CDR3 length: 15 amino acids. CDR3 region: CASSPGISGRNEQFF. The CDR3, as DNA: TGTGCCAGCAGTCCCGGAATTAGCGGGAGGAATGAGCAGTTCTTC.

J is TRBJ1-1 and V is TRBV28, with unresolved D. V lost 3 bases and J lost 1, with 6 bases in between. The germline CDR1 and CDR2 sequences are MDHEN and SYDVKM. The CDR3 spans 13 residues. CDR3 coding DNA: TGTGCCAGCAGTTTGGCAGGGAACACTGAAGCTTTCTTT. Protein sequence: CASSLAGNTEAFF.

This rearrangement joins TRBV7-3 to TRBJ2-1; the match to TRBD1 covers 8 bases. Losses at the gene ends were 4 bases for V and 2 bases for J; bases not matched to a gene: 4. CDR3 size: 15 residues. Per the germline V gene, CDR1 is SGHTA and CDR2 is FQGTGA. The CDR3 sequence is CASSSQGVPYNEQFF. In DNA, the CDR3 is TGTGCCAGCAGCTCACAGGGGGTCCCCTACAATGAGCAGTTCTTC.

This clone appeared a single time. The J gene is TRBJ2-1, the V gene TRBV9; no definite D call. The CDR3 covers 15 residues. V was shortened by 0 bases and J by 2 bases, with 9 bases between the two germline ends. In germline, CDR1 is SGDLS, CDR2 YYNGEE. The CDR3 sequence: CASSVGGSTYNEQFF. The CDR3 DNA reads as TGTGCCAGCAGCGTAGGAGGCTCTACCTACAATGAGCAGTTCTTC.

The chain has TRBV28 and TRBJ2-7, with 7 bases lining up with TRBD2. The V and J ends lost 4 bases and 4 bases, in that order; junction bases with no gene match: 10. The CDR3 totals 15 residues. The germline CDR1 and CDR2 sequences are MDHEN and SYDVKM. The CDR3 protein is CASSSQPGLLYEQYF. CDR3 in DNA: TGTGCCAGCAGTTCCCAACCGGGACTACTATACGAGCAGTACTTC.

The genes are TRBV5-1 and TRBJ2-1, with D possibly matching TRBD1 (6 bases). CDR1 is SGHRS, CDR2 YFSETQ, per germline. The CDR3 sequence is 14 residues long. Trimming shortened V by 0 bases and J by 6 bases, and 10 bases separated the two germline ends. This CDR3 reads CASSLETGRNEQFF. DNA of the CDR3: TGCGCCAGCAGCTTGGAGACAGGCCGCAATGAGCAGTTCTTC.

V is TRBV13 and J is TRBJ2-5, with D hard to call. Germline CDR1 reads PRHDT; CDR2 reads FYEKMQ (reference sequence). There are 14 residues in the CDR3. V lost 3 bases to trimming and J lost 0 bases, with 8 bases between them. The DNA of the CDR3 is TGTGCCAGCAGCTTTAAACAGTACCAAGAGACCCAGTACTTC. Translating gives CASSFKQYQETQYF.

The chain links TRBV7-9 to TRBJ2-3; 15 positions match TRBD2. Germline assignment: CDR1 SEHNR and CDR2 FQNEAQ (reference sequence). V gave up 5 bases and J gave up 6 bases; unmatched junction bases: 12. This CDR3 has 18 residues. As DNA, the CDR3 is TGTGCCAGCAGCGGGACTAGCGGGAGGCCCCCCCCTTCGGATACGCAGTATTTT. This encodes CASSGTSGRPPPSDTQYF. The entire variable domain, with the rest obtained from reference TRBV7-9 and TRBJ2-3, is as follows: DTGVSQNPRHKITKRGQNVTFRCDPISEHNRLYWYRQTLGQGPEFLTYFQNEAQLEKSRLLSDRFSAERPKGSFSTLEIQRTEQGDSAMYLCASSGTSGRPPPSDTQYFGPGTRLTVL.

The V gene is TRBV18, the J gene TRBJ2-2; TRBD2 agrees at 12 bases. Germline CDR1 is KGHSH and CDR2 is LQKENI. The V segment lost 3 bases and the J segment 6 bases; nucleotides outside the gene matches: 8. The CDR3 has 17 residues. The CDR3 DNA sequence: TGTGCCAGCTCACCGTCACTAGCGGGAGGTGGCGCCGGGGAGCTGTTTTTT. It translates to CASSPSLAGGGAGELFF.

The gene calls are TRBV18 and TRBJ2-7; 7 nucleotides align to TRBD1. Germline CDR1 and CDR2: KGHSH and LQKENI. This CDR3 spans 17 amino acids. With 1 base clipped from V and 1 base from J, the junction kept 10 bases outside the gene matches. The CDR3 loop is CASSPRGQPSISYEQYF. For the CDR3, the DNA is TGTGCCAGCTCACCACGGGGACAGCCGTCGATTTCCTACGAGCAGTACTTC.

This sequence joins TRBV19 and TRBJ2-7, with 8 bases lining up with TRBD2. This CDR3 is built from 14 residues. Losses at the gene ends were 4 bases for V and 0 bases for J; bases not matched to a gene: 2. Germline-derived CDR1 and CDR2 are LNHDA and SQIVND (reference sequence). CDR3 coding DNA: TGTGCCAGTAGTAAAACTAGCGGCTCCTACGAGCAGTACTTC. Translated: CASSKTSGSYEQYF.

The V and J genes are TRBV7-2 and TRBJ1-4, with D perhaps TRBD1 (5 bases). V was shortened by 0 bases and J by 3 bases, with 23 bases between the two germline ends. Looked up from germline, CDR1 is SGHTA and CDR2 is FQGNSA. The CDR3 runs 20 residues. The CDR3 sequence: CASSLALISTGRSANEKLFF. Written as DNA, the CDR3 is TGTGCCAGCAGCTTAGCGCTGATATCCACAGGCAGGTCGGCTAATGAAAAACTGTTTTTT.

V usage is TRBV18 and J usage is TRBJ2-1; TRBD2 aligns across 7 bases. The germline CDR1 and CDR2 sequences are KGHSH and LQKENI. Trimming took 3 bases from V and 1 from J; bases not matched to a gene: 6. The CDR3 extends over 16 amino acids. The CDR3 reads CASSPPGGGSYNEQFF. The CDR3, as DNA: TGTGCCAGCTCACCTCCTGGCGGGGGTTCCTACAATGAGCAGTTCTTC.